These T cell receptor beta chains were read from a single sample in a study of chemoradiotherapy in HPV16-positive cancers. Clones were read by immunoSEQ multiplex PCR, and TCRdb kept only the in-frame ones, dropping some. The data show approximately 9,000 clones, roughly 75% seen once. Collection took place from a patient who underwent chemoradiotherapy. The source of these receptors is a human donor with HPV-associated anogenital cancer. Both conserved end residues are part of each CDR3. Fields, in order: J gene, clone size, D gene, V gene, CDR3 DNA, CDR3 protein. The D gene is left open where the match is weak. Not all rows give a size; the values are once, few, many and, for expanded clones, a class.

>TRBJ2-7|NA|NA|TRBV30
TGTGCCTGGAGTAAGACAGGAGGAGACGAGCAGTACTTC
CAWSKTGGDEQYF
>TRBJ2-1|NA|NA|TRBV6-1
TGTGCCAGCAGTGAAGCGGGGTACTCCTACAATGAGCAGTTCTTC
CASSEAGYSYNEQFF
>TRBJ2-2|NA|NA|TRBV19
TGTGCCACGGGACATCCGAACACCGGGGAGCTGTTTTTT
CATGHPNTGELFF
>TRBJ1-2|few|TRBD1|TRBV7-9
TGTGCCAGCAGCGACAGGGTTTTAATGAATGGCTACACCTTC
CASSDRVLMNGYTF
>TRBJ1-4|NA|NA|TRBV10-3
TGTGCCATCAGTGAAAGAGGGCCGGGGGAAAAACTGTTTTTT
CAISERGPGEKLFF
>TRBJ2-3|NA|TRBD1|TRBV28
TGTGCCAGCAGCTCGAAAACCCGGACCGGGACAGGTCGCACAGATACGCAGTATTTT
CASSSKTRTGTGRTDTQYF
>TRBJ1-1|NA|TRBD1|TRBV4-1
TGCGCCAGCAGCCAAGGATTACAGGGGGCGGGCACTGAAGCTTTCTTT
CASSQGLQGAGTEAFF
>TRBJ2-2|NA|TRBD2|TRBV5-1
TGCGCCAGCAGCTTAAGGAGCGGGGGGGCTAACACCGGGGAGCTGTTTTTT
CASSLRSGGANTGELFF
>TRBJ1-2|NA|NA|TRBV13
TGTGCCAGCAGCTTAGGGTGGGGCTACACCTTC
CASSLGWGYTF
>TRBJ1-1|NA|TRBD1|TRBV28
TGTGCCAGCACCCGGGACAGGGGGAGCAACACTGAAGCTTTCTTT
CASTRDRGSNTEAFF